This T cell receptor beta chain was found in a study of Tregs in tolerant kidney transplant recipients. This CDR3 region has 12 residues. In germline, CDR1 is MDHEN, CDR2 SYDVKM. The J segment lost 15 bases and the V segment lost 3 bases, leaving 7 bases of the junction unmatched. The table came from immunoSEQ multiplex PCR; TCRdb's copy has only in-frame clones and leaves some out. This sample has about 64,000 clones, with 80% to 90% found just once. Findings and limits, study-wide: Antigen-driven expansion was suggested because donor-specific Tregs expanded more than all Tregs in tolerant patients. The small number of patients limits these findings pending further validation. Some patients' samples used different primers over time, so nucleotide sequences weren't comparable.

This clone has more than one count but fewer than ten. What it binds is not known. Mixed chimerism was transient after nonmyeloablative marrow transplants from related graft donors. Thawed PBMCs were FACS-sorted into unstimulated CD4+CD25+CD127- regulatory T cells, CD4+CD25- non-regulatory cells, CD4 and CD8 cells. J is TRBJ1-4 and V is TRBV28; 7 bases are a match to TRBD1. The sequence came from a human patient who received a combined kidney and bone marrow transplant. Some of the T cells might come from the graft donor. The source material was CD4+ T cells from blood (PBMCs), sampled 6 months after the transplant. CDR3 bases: TGTGCCAGCAGTTTCCTTTCGGGACAGTTGTTTTTT. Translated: CASSFLSGQLFF.